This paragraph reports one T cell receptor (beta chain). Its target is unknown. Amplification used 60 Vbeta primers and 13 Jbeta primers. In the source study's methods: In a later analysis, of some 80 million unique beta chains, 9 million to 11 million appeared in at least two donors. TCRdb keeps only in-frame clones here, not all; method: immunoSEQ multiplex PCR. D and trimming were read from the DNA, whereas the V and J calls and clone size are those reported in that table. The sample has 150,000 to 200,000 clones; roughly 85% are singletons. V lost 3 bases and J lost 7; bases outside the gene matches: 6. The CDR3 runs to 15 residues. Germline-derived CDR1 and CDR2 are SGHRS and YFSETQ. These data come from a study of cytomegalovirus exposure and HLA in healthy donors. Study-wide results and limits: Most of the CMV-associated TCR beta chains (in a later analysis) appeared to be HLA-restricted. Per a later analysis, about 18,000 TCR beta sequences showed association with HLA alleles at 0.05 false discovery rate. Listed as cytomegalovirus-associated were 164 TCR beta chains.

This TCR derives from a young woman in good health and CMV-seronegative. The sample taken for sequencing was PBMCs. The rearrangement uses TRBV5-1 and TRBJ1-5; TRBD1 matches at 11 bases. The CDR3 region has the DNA TGCGCCAGCAGCTGGTCGGGACAGGGGGACCAGCCCCAGCATTTT. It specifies CASSWSGQGDQPQHF.